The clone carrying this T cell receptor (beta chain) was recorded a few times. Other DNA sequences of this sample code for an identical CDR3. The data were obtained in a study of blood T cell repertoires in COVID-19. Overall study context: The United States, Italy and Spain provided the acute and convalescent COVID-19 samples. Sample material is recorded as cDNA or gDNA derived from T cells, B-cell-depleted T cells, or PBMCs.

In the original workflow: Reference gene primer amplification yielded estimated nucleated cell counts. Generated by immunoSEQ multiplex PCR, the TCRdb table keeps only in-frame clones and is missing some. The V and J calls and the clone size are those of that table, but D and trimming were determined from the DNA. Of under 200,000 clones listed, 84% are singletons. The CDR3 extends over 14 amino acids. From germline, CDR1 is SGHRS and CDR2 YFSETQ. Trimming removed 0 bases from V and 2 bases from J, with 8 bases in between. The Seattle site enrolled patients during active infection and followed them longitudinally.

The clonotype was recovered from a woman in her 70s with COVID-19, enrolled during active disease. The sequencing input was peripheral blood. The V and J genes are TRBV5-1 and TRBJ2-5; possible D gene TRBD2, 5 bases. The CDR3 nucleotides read TGCGCCAGCAGCTTGGGACCGGGACAAGAGACCCAGTACTTC. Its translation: CASSLGPGQETQYF. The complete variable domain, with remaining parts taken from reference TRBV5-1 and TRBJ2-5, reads KAGVTQTPRYLIKTRGQQVTLSCSPISGHRSVSWYQQTPGQGLQFLFEYFSETQRNKGNFPGRFSGRQFSNSRSEMNVSTLELGDSALYLCASSLGPGQETQYFGPGTRLLVL.